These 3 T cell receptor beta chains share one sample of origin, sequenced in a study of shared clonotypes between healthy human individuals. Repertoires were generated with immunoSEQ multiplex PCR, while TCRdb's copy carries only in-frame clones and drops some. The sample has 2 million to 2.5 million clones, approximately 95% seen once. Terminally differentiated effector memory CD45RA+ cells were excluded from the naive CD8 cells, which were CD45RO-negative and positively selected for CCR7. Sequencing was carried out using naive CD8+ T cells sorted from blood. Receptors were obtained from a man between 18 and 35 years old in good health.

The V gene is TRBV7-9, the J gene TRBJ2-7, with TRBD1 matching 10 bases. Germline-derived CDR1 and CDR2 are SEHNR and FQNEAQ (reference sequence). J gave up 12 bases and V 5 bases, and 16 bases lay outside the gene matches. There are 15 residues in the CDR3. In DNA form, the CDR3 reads TGTGCCAGCAGCGATTCGGGGACAGGGGAAAGCGGCGCGTACTTC. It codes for CASSDSGTGESGAYF.

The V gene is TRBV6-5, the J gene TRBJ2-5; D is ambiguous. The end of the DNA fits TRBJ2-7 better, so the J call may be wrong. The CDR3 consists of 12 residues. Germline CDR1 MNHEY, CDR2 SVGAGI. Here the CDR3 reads CASSSDPYEQYF. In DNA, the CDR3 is TGTGCCAGCAGTTCCGATCCTTACGAGCAGTACTTC.

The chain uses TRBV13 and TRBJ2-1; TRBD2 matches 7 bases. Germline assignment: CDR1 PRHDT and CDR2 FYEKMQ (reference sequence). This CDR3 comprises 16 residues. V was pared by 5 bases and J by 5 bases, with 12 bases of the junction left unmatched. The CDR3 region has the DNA TGTGCCAGCAGCCACTCCCCCGGACTAGGAGACAATGAGCAGTTCTTC. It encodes CASSHSPGLGDNEQFF.